The next 31 T cell receptor beta chains were all read from a single sample in a study of T cell clonality in common variable immunodeficiency. The method was immunoSEQ multiplex PCR; TCRdb's version includes in-frame clones alone and lacks a portion of them. The table lists some 45,000 clones, with no singletons. The source material was peripheral blood mononuclear cells. The receptors here all came from a person aged 18 to 75 in good health.

Ten or more counts support this clone. The read terminates 3 residues ahead of where the CDR3 ends, so the germline J gene completes it. The rearrangement links TRBV19 to TRBJ1-2; perhaps TRBD1 as D (6 bases). V was cut by 8 bases and J by 4 bases, with 17 bases left in between. Germline V gene lookup returns CDR1 LNHDA and CDR2 SQIVND (reference sequence). This CDR3 spans 14 amino acids. The part of the CDR3 DNA that was read is TGTGCCAGTGGATCGACGACAGGAACCTATGGC. Translated, it gives CASGSTTGTYG. The CDR3, in full, reads CASGSTTGTYGYTF.

This clone was seen repeatedly, ten times or more. The sequence runs out 3 residues before the end of the CDR3; the remainder is reconstructed from the germline J gene. V gene TRBV20-1 combines with J gene TRBJ2-2; possibly TRBD2 for D (7 bases). From germline, CDR1 is DFQATT and CDR2 SNEGSKA (reference sequence). This CDR3 region has 15 residues. Deletions cut 2 bases from V and 5 bases from J, with 15 bases between. This CDR3 reads CSARFGGARTGELFF. Incomplete CDR3 DNA: TGCAGTGCTAGATTTGGGGGGGCCCGGACCGGGGAG.

This clone was counted many times. The read stops 3 residues short of the end of the CDR3; the missing end is completed from the germline J gene. The gene calls are TRBV6-2 or TRBV6-3 and TRBJ2-2; TRBD1 matches 7 bases. J gave up 2 bases and V 6 bases, and 6 bases lay outside the gene matches. From germline, CDR1 is MNHEY and CDR2 SVGEGT. The CDR3 extends over 15 amino acids. CDR3 sequence reads: CASRVDRANTGELFF. The part of the CDR3 DNA that was read is TGTGCCAGCAGAGTTGACAGGGCCAACACCGGGGAG.

This clone was recorded at least ten times. The read falls 3 residues short of the CDR3 end, and the missing part is taken from the germline J gene. The rearrangement joins TRBV11-2 to TRBJ2-1, with D unclear. Trimming removed 1 base at V and 5 bases at J, with 6 bases between. Germline assignment: CDR1 SGHAT and CDR2 FQNNGV. The length of the CDR3 is 13 residues. The sequenced CDR3 bases are TGTGCCAGCAGCTTAGCTTACAACAATGAG. This encodes CASSLAYNNE. The CDR3 reads in full as CASSLAYNNEQFF. Looking up the rest from reference TRBV11-2 and TRBJ2-1 gives the full variable domain: EAGVAQSPRYKIIEKRQSVAFWCNPISGHATLYWYQQILGQGPKLLIQFQNNGVVDDSQLPKDRFSAERLKGVDSTLKIQPAKLEDSAVYLCASSLAYNNEQFFGPGTRLTVL.

This clone has a count of ten or more. One junction end does not reproduce the germline sequence, and a read error may be involved. The CDR3 is cut off 3 residues early in the read; its end comes from the germline J gene. The chain is built from TRBV5-1 and TRBJ1-1; no clear D. There are 15 residues in the CDR3. From germline, CDR1 is SGHRS and CDR2 YFSETQ. The DNA read from the CDR3 is TGCGCCAGCAATCAGTACTCAGGTACGAACGCTGAA. Its protein product is CASNQYSGTNAE. The CDR3 as a whole reads CASNQYSGTNAEAFF.

This clone was counted at least ten times. The CDR3 extends 3 residues past the end of the read, so its final part is completed from the germline J gene. The chain couples TRBV19 to TRBJ2-7; 7 bases are a match to TRBD2. The CDR3 runs 14 residues. Unmatched junction bases numbered 6, after V lost 6 bases and J lost 1 base. Germline CDR1 LNHDA, CDR2 SQIVND (reference sequence). The CDR3: CASRLASGSYEQYF. CDR3 DNA, as far as it was read: TGTGCCAGTAGGTTAGCTAGCGGTTCCTACGAG.

This clone has a count of ten or more. The missing CDR3 end, 3 residues past where the read stops, is filled in from the germline J gene. The gene calls are TRBV20-1 and TRBJ1-2; 7 bases match TRBD1. The CDR3 covers 13 residues. Germline V gene data show CDR1 as DFQATT and CDR2 as SNEGSKA (reference sequence). V was pared by 6 bases and J by 2 bases, with 6 bases of the junction left unmatched. CDR3 bases read: TGCAGTGCGCCGACAGGGTTCAACTATGGC. This translates into CSAPTGFNYG. The CDR3 reads in full as CSAPTGFNYGYTF.

On this clone itself: The read falls 3 residues short of the CDR3 end, and the missing part is taken from the germline J gene. The rearrangement joins TRBV11-2 to TRBJ2-2; maybe TRBD1 (6 bases). Trimming stripped 2 bases from V and 5 bases from J, with 6 bases between. Germline V lookup: CDR1 SGHAT, CDR2 FQNNGV. The CDR3 runs to 13 residues. The covered CDR3 bases are TGTGCCAGCAGCTTACAGGGGACCGGGGAG. Its translation: CASSLQGTGE. The whole CDR3 reads CASSLQGTGELFF.

This clone was detected ten times or more. From the germline J gene comes the end of the CDR3, since the read stops 3 residues before it. The chain recombines TRBV7-6 with TRBJ1-3; D gene uncertain. Between the trimmed V and J ends, which lost 2 bases and 0 bases, there was a span of 11 bases. This CDR3 region has 16 residues. The V gene's germline CDR1 is SGHVS and CDR2 FNYEAQ. CDR3 DNA (partial): TGTGCCAGCAGCTTAAAGGCCCCAGACTCTGGAAACACC. This sequence encodes CASSLKAPDSGNT. The CDR3 reads in full as CASSLKAPDSGNTIYF.

This clone was detected a few times. The read terminates 3 residues before the CDR3 end, so the remaining end is supplied by the germline J gene. This chain connects TRBV7-9 to TRBJ2-3, with D possibly being TRBD2 (6 bases). With 1 base removed from V and 6 bases from J, the gap between germline ends came to 14 bases. There are 15 residues in the CDR3. Germline values: CDR1 SEHNR, CDR2 FQNEAQ (reference sequence). This CDR3 reads CASSLVSGAGDTQYF. The CDR3 DNA, read in part, is TGTGCCAGCAGCTTAGTTTCCGGCGCGGGGGATACG. Looking up the rest from reference TRBV7-9 and TRBJ2-3 gives the full variable domain: DTGVSQNPRHKITKRGQNVTFRCDPISEHNRLYWYRQTLGQGPEFLTYFQNEAQLEKSRLLSDRFSAERPKGSFSTLEIQRTEQGDSAMYLCASSLVSGAGDTQYFGPGTRLTVL.

This clone was seen ten or more times. The CDR3 extends 3 residues past the end of the read, so its final part is completed from the germline J gene. The V and J genes are TRBV7-9 and TRBJ2-5; TRBD2 aligns across 7 bases. The V and J ends lost 8 bases and 3 bases, in that order; junction bases with no gene match: 12. From germline, CDR1 is SEHNR and CDR2 FQNEAQ (reference sequence). CDR3 size: 15 residues. Incomplete CDR3 DNA: TGTGCCAGCGGACGTGGGGGGGGTCTCGAAGAGACC. Translated: CASGRGGGLEET. The entire CDR3 protein reads CASGRGGGLEETQYF.

At least ten counts were recorded for this clone. The CDR3 goes on 3 residues after the read ends, and that part is filled in from the germline J gene. This chain links TRBV30 with TRBJ1-2; tentative D call: TRBD1 (5 bases). V shed 2 bases and J shed 0 bases, with 13 bases lying between them. Germline CDR1 reads GTSNPN; CDR2 reads SVGIG (reference sequence). This CDR3 contains 15 residues. The part of the CDR3 DNA that was read is TGTGCCTGGAGTACCGGGGGGTCTTCTAACTATGGC. It translates to CAWSTGGSSNYG. In full, the CDR3 reads CAWSTGGSSNYGYTF.

This clone was counted at least ten times. The read falls 3 residues short of the CDR3 end, and the missing part is taken from the germline J gene. J is TRBJ2-7 and V is TRBV20-1; 12 nucleotides line up with TRBD2. The CDR3 is made up of 17 amino acids. The germline V gene has CDR1 DFQATT and CDR2 SNEGSKA (reference sequence). The V segment lost 0 bases and the J segment 3 bases; nucleotides outside the gene matches: 9. The CDR3 loop is CSARDDTSGRTVYEQYF. CDR3 DNA, as far as it was read: TGCAGTGCTAGAGATGACACTAGCGGGAGGACCGTCTACGAG.

This clone was seen many times. Read coverage stops 3 residues before the CDR3 terminus; the germline J gene supplies the remainder. The V call is TRBV7-8, the J call TRBJ1-4; D ambiguous. The CDR3 is 11 residues long. V shed 4 bases and J shed 7 bases, with 4 bases lying between them. Per the germline V gene, CDR1 is SGHVS and CDR2 is FQNEAQ. CDR3 DNA, as far as it was read: TGTGCCAGCAGCTCGGGTGAAAAA. It specifies CASSSGEK. The entire CDR3 protein is CASSSGEKLFF. Using reference TRBV7-8 and TRBJ1-4 for the parts outside the CDR3, the full variable domain is GAGVSQSPRYKVAKRGQDVALRCDPISGHVSLFWYQQALGQGPEFLTYFQNEAQLDKSGLPSDRFFAERPEGSVSTLKIQRTQQEDSAVYLCASSSGEKLFFGSGTQLSVL.

This clone was counted ten times or more. The read finishes 3 residues shy of the CDR3 end, and the germline J gene is used to complete it. The genes are TRBV2 and TRBJ2-6; 7 bases match TRBD1. J gave up 1 base and V 5 bases, and 11 bases lay outside the gene matches. The CDR3 has 18 residues. Looked up from germline, CDR1 is SNHLY and CDR2 is FYNNEI. The CDR3 DNA, read in part, is TGTGCCAGCAGTTTGACAGGGAAAGGTGCGTCTGGGGCCAACGTC. Translated, it gives CASSLTGKGASGANV. The complete CDR3 sequence is CASSLTGKGASGANVLTF. The full variable domain, rest sourced from reference TRBV2 and TRBJ2-6, is EPEVTQTPSHQVTQMGQEVILRCVPISNHLYFYWYRQILGQKVEFLVSFYNNEISEKSEIFDDQFSVERPDGSNFTLKIRSTKLEDSAMYFCASSLTGKGASGANVLTFGAGSRLTVL.

This clone was detected ten times or more. The read comes to an end 3 residues before the CDR3 does, leaving the germline J gene to fill in the end. The chain joins TRBV14 to TRBJ2-2, with D unclear. The CDR3 length is 16 residues. V lost 2 bases and J 2 bases, leaving 12 bases between the germline ends. Looked up from germline, CDR1 is SGHDN and CDR2 is FVKESK. The CDR3 loop is CASSQRQQLNTGELFF. The sequenced CDR3 bases are TGTGCCAGCAGCCAACGACAACAGCTCAACACCGGGGAG.

Many counts were recorded for this clone. The CDR3 extends 3 residues past the end of the read, so its final part is completed from the germline J gene. V usage is TRBV19 and J usage is TRBJ2-7, with D tentatively TRBD1 or TRBD2 (5 bases each). V was shortened by 5 bases and J by 3 bases, with 11 bases between the two germline ends. Germline V lookup: CDR1 LNHDA, CDR2 SQIVND (reference sequence). This CDR3 region has 13 residues. CDR3 sequence: CASSEGLSYEQYF. CDR3 DNA, as far as it was read: TGTGCCAGTAGTGAGGGGCTCAGCTACGAG. Variable domain in full (rest from reference TRBV19 and TRBJ2-7): DGGITQSPKYLFRKEGQNVTLSCEQNLNHDAMYWYRQDPGQGLRLIYYSQIVNDFQKGDIAEGYSVSREKKESFPLTVTSAQKNPTAFYLCASSEGLSYEQYFGPGTRLTVT.

This clone was observed many times. The DNA ends 3 residues before the CDR3 does, and the rest of the CDR3 is filled in from the germline J gene. V usage is TRBV7-9 and J usage is TRBJ1-2, with 8 bases fitting TRBD1. Germline values: CDR1 SEHNR, CDR2 FQNEAQ (reference sequence). This CDR3 region has 14 residues. The V gene end was trimmed by 5 bases and the J gene end by 6 bases; junction bases not matched to a gene: 8. Incomplete CDR3 DNA: TGTGCCAGCAGCCCAGTTCTGGACAGGGATGGC. Its translation is CASSPVLDRDG. The complete CDR3 protein is CASSPVLDRDGYTF.

This clone came up many times. Read sequence stops 3 residues before the CDR3 end, and the germline J gene provides the missing end. The genes are TRBV5-6 and TRBJ2-3; 7 bases align to TRBD2. The CDR3 length is 14 residues. The germline V gene has CDR1 SGHDT and CDR2 YYEEEE. The ends lost 5 bases at V and 4 bases at J; junction bases unmatched: 7. The CDR3 DNA, read in part, is TGTGCCAGCAGGAAGGGGAGGGTTGCAGATACG. This encodes CASRKGRVADT. The CDR3 in its entirety is CASRKGRVADTQYF.

In this sample, this clone turned up many times. The read ends 3 residues before the CDR3 terminus; that terminus is restored from the germline J gene. This chain joins TRBV19 and TRBJ2-5; D gene unclear. Trimming cost V 1 base and J 5 bases, with 11 bases left between them. Germline assignment: CDR1 LNHDA and CDR2 SQIVND (reference sequence). The CDR3 spans 14 residues. The part of the CDR3 DNA that was read is TGTGCCAGTAGTATAGGTGTGTTCGGGGAGACC. Amino acids: CASSIGVFGET. In full, the CDR3 reads CASSIGVFGETQYF.

This clone was seen many times. The read is 3 residues too short to cover the CDR3 end, so that end is filled in from the germline J gene. This chain connects TRBV7-2 to TRBJ2-5; 8 nucleotides line up with TRBD1. This CDR3 is built from 14 residues. With 5 bases clipped from V and 4 bases from J, the junction kept 6 bases outside the gene matches. Germline lookup yields CDR1 SGHTA and CDR2 FQGNSA. The CDR3 protein is CASSARQGPETQYF. The sequenced CDR3 bases are TGTGCCAGCAGCGCACGACAGGGGCCAGAGACC.

This clone showed up many times. The read stops 3 residues short of the end of the CDR3; the missing end is completed from the germline J gene. The chain links TRBV19 to TRBJ2-7; D is perhaps TRBD1 (6 bases). The CDR3 contains 16 residues. The germline V gene encodes CDR1 LNHDA and CDR2 SQIVND (reference sequence). Trimming left V 5 bases short and J 0 bases short, with 17 bases between. CDR3 bases read: TGTGCCAGTAGTTCCCCCGGGACACGGGCCTCCTACGAG. The encoded protein is CASSSPGTRASYE. The whole CDR3 region reads CASSSPGTRASYEQYF.

In its sample, this clone was seen many times. The CDR3 end lies 3 residues beyond the end of the read and is filled in from the germline J gene. The chain recombines TRBV18 with TRBJ1-1; 7 positions agree with TRBD1. With V trimmed by 3 bases and J by 2 bases, 3 bases remained unmatched. This CDR3 is built from 14 residues. Germline values: CDR1 KGHSH, CDR2 LQKENI. CDR3 sequence: CASSPGQDNTEAFF. The covered CDR3 bases are TGTGCCAGCTCACCCGGACAGGACAACACTGAA.

This clone has at least ten counts. The read finishes 3 residues shy of the CDR3 end, and the germline J gene is used to complete it. V is TRBV13 and J is TRBJ1-3; TRBD1 matches 10 bases. Germline values: CDR1 PRHDT, CDR2 FYEKMQ (reference sequence). CDR3 length: 18 amino acids. V dropped 0 bases and J dropped 4; count of bases not matched to a gene: 9. The CDR3 sequence is CASSLGSGTGDPGNTIYF. Partial CDR3 DNA: TGTGCCAGCAGCTTAGGCTCAGGGACAGGGGATCCAGGAAACACC.

This clone came up many times. The missing CDR3 end, 3 residues past where the read stops, is filled in from the germline J gene. This sequence joins TRBV11-2 and TRBJ2-1; 12 nucleotides agree with TRBD2. Germline V CDR1 and CDR2: SGHAT, FQNNGV. The CDR3 runs 15 residues. V lost 6 bases, J lost 4 bases, and 4 bases stayed unmatched. The CDR3: CASSQTSGGYNEQFF. The CDR3 bases that were read are TGTGCCAGCAGTCAAACTAGCGGGGGGTACAATGAG. Filled out from reference TRBV11-2 and TRBJ2-1, the complete variable domain reads EAGVAQSPRYKIIEKRQSVAFWCNPISGHATLYWYQQILGQGPKLLIQFQNNGVVDDSQLPKDRFSAERLKGVDSTLKIQPAKLEDSAVYLCASSQTSGGYNEQFFGPGTRLTVL.

This clone was observed a handful of times. The read ends 3 residues shy of where the CDR3 ends; the end is completed using the germline J gene. The chain joins TRBV19 to TRBJ1-1; a possible D gene is TRBD1 (6 bases). This CDR3 comprises 14 residues. Germline V lookup: CDR1 LNHDA, CDR2 SQIVND (reference sequence). V lost 4 bases and J 4 bases, leaving 13 bases between the germline ends. The CDR3 spells CASSTRGKGTEAFF. The sequenced CDR3 bases are TGTGCCAGTAGTACGAGGGGGAAAGGCACTGAA.

This clone was recorded many times. Sequencing ends 3 residues short of the CDR3 end; the germline J gene provides the rest. The rearrangement joins TRBV20-1 to TRBJ2-7, with TRBD2 matching over 12 bases. The V and J ends lost 0 bases and 3 bases, in that order; junction bases with no gene match: 9. Germline V gene sequence: CDR1 DFQATT, CDR2 SNEGSKA (reference sequence). The CDR3 spans 17 residues. The CDR3 here is CSARDPGLAGSRYEQYF. CDR3 DNA (partial): TGCAGTGCTAGAGATCCCGGACTAGCGGGATCCCGCTACGAG.

This clone was recorded at least ten times. From the germline J gene comes the end of the CDR3, since the read stops 3 residues before it. This chain joins TRBV30 and TRBJ1-4, with no clear D. V dropped 2 bases and J dropped 3 bases, with 10 bases sitting between them. CDR1 is GTSNPN and CDR2 is SVGIG in the germline V gene (reference sequence). CDR3 length: 14 amino acids. CDR3 sequence reads: CAWSWSTANEKLFF. Incomplete CDR3 DNA: TGTGCCTGGAGTTGGTCAACAGCTAATGAAAAA.

This clone occurred many times. The read falls 3 residues short of the CDR3 end, and the missing part is taken from the germline J gene. The rearrangement links TRBV7-2 to TRBJ2-1; 10 nucleotides align to TRBD2. Germline trimming cut 5 bases from V and 8 bases from J; bases unmatched to any gene: 9. The CDR3 runs 15 residues. Germline V lookup: CDR1 SGHTA, CDR2 FQGNSA. The CDR3 bases that were read are TGTGCCAGCAGCCAAAGCGGGGGGGCCGTCGATGAG. It yields the protein CASSQSGGAVDE. The full CDR3 reads CASSQSGGAVDEQFF.

This clone was detected ten times or more. The CDR3 extends 3 residues past the end of the read, so its final part is completed from the germline J gene. V is TRBV28 and J is TRBJ2-3; 8 bases match TRBD2. CDR1 MDHEN and CDR2 SYDVKM come from the germline V gene. Trimming removed 6 bases from V and 2 bases from J; junction bases left unmatched: 4. CDR3 size: 14 residues. The sequenced part of the CDR3 DNA is TGTGCCAGCAGCCAGACTAGCGACACAGATACG. Translating it yields CASSQTSDTDT. The CDR3 in its entirety is CASSQTSDTDTQYF. Complete variable domain (other parts from reference TRBV28 and TRBJ2-3): DVKVTQSSRYLVKRTGEKVFLECVQDMDHENMFWYRQDPGLGLRLIYFSYDVKMKEKGDIPEGYSVSREKKERFSLILESASTNQTSMYLCASSQTSDTDTQYFGPGTRLTVL.

This clone was seen many times. From the germline J gene comes the end of the CDR3, since the read stops 3 residues before it. V and J are TRBV18 and TRBJ1-3; 9 bases agree with TRBD1. CDR3 length: 18 amino acids. V was clipped by 2 bases and J by 4 bases; unmatched bases: 12. Germline CDR1 KGHSH, CDR2 LQKENI. Incomplete CDR3 DNA: TGTGCCAGCTCACCAGGAGGGACAGGGATTGGTCAAGGAAACACC. Protein product: CASSPGGTGIGQGNT. The whole CDR3 reads CASSPGGTGIGQGNTIYF.